The 25 T cell receptor beta chains below all came from one sample that was sequenced in a study of T-cell memory formation after mild COVID-19. TCRdb called the 5' RACE reads again in MiXCR, with one record for every CDR3 protein. The sample has roughly 4,700 distinct CDR3 sequences; roughly 44% are singletons. Sequenced sample: PBMCs or a T cell subset sorted from them (not recorded which). The origin of the receptors is an adult who had mild COVID-19 (a few samples of this study predate the infection). Cell type and time point are not known.

The chain carries TRBV9 and TRBJ2-3, with a tentative D call TRBD2 (5 bases). The ends were cut back, 0 bases at V and 0 bases at J, with 5 bases in the middle. Germline CDR1 reads SGDLS; CDR2 reads YYNGEE. This CDR3 is 14 amino acids long. CDR3 coding DNA: TGTGCCAGCAGCGTAGCGGGGAGCACAGATACGCAGTATTTT. It codes for CASSVAGSTDTQYF.

This clonotype is medium-sized (0.01 to 0.1%). V and J are TRBV29-1 and TRBJ2-7; D could derive from TRBD1 or TRBD2 (6 bases each). The germline V gene encodes CDR1 SQVTM and CDR2 ANQGSEA. The CDR3 totals 14 residues. Trimming shortened V by 6 bases and J by 3 bases, and 18 bases separated the two germline ends. CDR3 sequence reads: CSVEGVRGDYEQYF. Here the CDR3 DNA reads TGCAGCGTGGAGGGGGTTAGGGGAGACTACGAGCAGTACTTC.

This chain joins TRBV5-1 and TRBJ2-7; D is ambiguous. The CDR3 runs to 13 residues. Germline CDR1 reads SGHRS; CDR2 reads YFSETQ. Trimming took 2 bases from V and 5 from J, leaving 11 bases between them. The DNA for the CDR3 is TGCGCCAGCAGCTTCGGGCCCCAGGACGAGCAGTACTTC. It codes for CASSFGPQDEQYF.

This clonotype showed up just a few times. This sequence joins TRBV20-1 and TRBJ2-1, with 13 nucleotides matching TRBD2. Per the germline V gene, CDR1 is DFQATT and CDR2 is SNEGSKA (reference sequence). The CDR3 runs 13 residues. V was clipped by 1 base and J by 9 bases; unmatched bases: 0. CDR3: CSARGLAGGEQFF. CDR3 DNA sequence: TGCAGTGCTAGAGGACTAGCGGGGGGTGAGCAGTTCTTC.

This clonotype was counted a single time. Written as DNA, the CDR3 is TGTGCCAGCAGCGTAGTTCCCACAGGATCCTACGAGCAGTACTTC. This gives the protein CASSVVPTGSYEQYF. This chain connects TRBV9 to TRBJ2-7, with D possibly TRBD1 on 5 matching bases. Looked up from germline, CDR1 is SGDLS and CDR2 is YYNGEE. The CDR3 contains 15 residues. V dropped 0 bases and J dropped 1 base, with 11 bases sitting between them.

By sample share, this clonotype is medium-sized (0.01 to 0.1%). The rearrangement joins TRBV7-9 to TRBJ1-6; TRBD1 might be the D (5 bases). Germline V gene lookup returns CDR1 SEHNR and CDR2 FQNEAQ (reference sequence). The CDR3 has 14 amino acids. Between the trimmed V and J ends, which lost 4 bases and 10 bases, there was a span of 14 bases. The CDR3 is CASSYDSRSSPLHF. CDR3 coding DNA: TGTGCCAGCAGCTATGACAGCCGTAGCTCACCCCTCCACTTT. Looking up the rest from reference TRBV7-9 and TRBJ1-6 gives the full variable domain: DTGVSQNPRHKITKRGQNVTFRCDPISEHNRLYWYRQTLGQGPEFLTYFQNEAQLEKSRLLSDRFSAERPKGSFSTLEIQRTEQGDSAMYLCASSYDSRSSPLHFGNGTRLTVT.

This clonotype counts as medium-sized. The chain is built from TRBV10-1 and TRBJ2-5, with a possible D match to TRBD1 (6 bases). The CDR3 is 14 residues long. CDR1 WNHNN and CDR2 SYGVQD come from the germline V gene (reference sequence). Trimming took 5 bases from V and 2 from J, leaving 12 bases between them. The CDR3 nucleotides read TGCGCCAGCAGTTGGTATGGGACACAAGAGACCCAGTACTTC. It codes for CASSWYGTQETQYF.

Within the sample, this clonotype is medium-sized (0.01 to 0.1%). The V and J genes are TRBV25-1 and TRBJ2-3; TRBD1 agrees at 8 bases. Germline V gene sequence: CDR1 MGHDK, CDR2 SYGVNS. The CDR3 has 17 amino acids. V trimming: 2 bases; J trimming: 1 base; junction bases outside the gene matches: 8. The DNA for the CDR3 is TGTGCCAGCAGTGAACCCACCTACAGGGGGGGCACAGATACGCAGTATTTT. It encodes CASSEPTYRGGTDTQYF.

By share, this clonotype counts as medium-sized (0.01 to 0.1%). The chain joins TRBV18 to TRBJ2-5, with D possibly TRBD1 on 5 matching bases. The CDR3 consists of 16 residues. Germline assignment: CDR1 KGHSH and CDR2 LQKENI. V was trimmed by 2 bases and J by 5 bases, leaving 18 bases between them. CDR3 loop: CASSPNIKTEGETQYF. The CDR3 DNA sequence: TGTGCCAGCTCACCAAATATCAAGACAGAAGGCGAGACCCAGTACTTC.

By share, this clonotype counts as medium-sized. The rearrangement joins TRBV5-5 to TRBJ2-2; maybe TRBD1 (5 bases). The V and J ends lost 0 bases and 5 bases respectively, with 11 bases between them. The CDR3 is 15 residues long. In germline, CDR1 is SGHKS, CDR2 YYEKEE (reference sequence). CDR3 amino acids: CASSLGWGHTGELFF. The CDR3 DNA reads as TGTGCCAGCAGCTTGGGCTGGGGCCATACCGGGGAGCTGTTTTTT.

This clonotype is judged medium-sized. The chain carries TRBV7-9 and TRBJ2-7; D remains unclear. The ends were cut back, 7 bases at V and 3 bases at J, with 7 bases in the middle. This CDR3 is 11 amino acids long. CDR1 SEHNR and CDR2 FQNEAQ come from the germline V gene (reference sequence). The CDR3 region has the DNA TGTGCCAGCACGACCAGCTACGAGCAGTACTTC. This sequence encodes CASTTSYEQYF.

This clonotype was seen a handful of times. The rearrangement links TRBV5-1 to TRBJ2-1; D perhaps matches TRBD2 (5 bases). Trimming left V 7 bases short and J 2 bases short, with 13 bases between. The CDR3 totals 14 residues. Germline V gene data show CDR1 as SGHRS and CDR2 as YFSETQ. The CDR3 protein is CASFTSGTYNEQFF. DNA for the CDR3: TGCGCCAGCTTCACGAGCGGTACCTACAATGAGCAGTTCTTC.

This clonotype has a handful of counts. The chain carries TRBV5-1 and TRBJ2-5; 12 positions match TRBD1. Germline V gene data show CDR1 as SGHRS and CDR2 as YFSETQ. The J segment lost 3 bases and the V segment lost 5 bases, leaving 8 bases of the junction unmatched. This CDR3 comprises 16 residues. The CDR3: CASRKGQGAGEETQYF. DNA for the CDR3: TGCGCCAGCAGAAAGGGACAGGGGGCAGGGGAAGAGACCCAGTACTTC.

This CDR3 reads CASSQDWGADTQYF. DNA of the CDR3: TGTGCCAGCAGCCAAGATTGGGGGGCAGATACGCAGTATTTT. The V gene is TRBV4-2, the J gene TRBJ2-3; D might be TRBD2 (6 bases). The CDR3 runs to 14 residues. Germline-derived CDR1 and CDR2 are LGHNA and YNFKEQ. V lost 0 bases and J 4 bases, leaving 8 bases between the germline ends.

The chain links TRBV4-1 to TRBJ1-3; 10 bases are a match to TRBD1. The CDR3 is 18 amino acids. CDR1 MGHRA and CDR2 YSYEKL come from the germline V gene. With 4 bases clipped from V and 2 bases from J, the junction kept 11 bases outside the gene matches. The CDR3 loop reads CASSPPLPGQGPGNTIYF. Here the CDR3 DNA reads TGCGCCAGCAGCCCCCCGCTCCCGGGACAGGGGCCTGGAAACACCATATATTTT.

The V gene is TRBV4-3, the J gene TRBJ2-6; 9 positions match TRBD2. Germline V gene lookup returns CDR1 LGHNA and CDR2 YSLEER. The CDR3 length is 16 residues. V was clipped by 3 bases and J by 1 base; unmatched bases: 1. CDR3 sequence: CASSQTSGSGANVLTF. Written as DNA, the CDR3 is TGCGCCAGCAGCCAGACTAGCGGTTCTGGGGCCAACGTCCTGACTTTC.

Regarding this clonotype: This may stem from a read error, because a much larger clone lies one nucleotide away. V is TRBV5-1 and J is TRBJ2-2; D is ambiguous. The germline V and J ends were trimmed by 0 bases and 0 bases, with 12 bases remaining between them. The CDR3 spans 17 residues. Germline V gene data show CDR1 as SGHRS and CDR2 as YFSETQ. The CDR3 here is CASSLGYWGSNTGELFF. CDR3 DNA: TGCGCCAGCAGCTTGGGATACTGGGGATCGAACACCGGGGAGCTGTTTTTT.

By frequency in the sample, this clonotype is medium-sized. This chain joins TRBV5-1 and TRBJ2-2; 13 bases match TRBD2. The V gene end was trimmed by 5 bases and the J gene end by 2 bases; junction bases not matched to a gene: 9. Germline lookup yields CDR1 SGHRS and CDR2 YFSETQ. The CDR3 consists of 18 residues. This CDR3 reads CASSPRLAGGLNTGELFF. For the CDR3, the DNA is TGCGCCAGCAGTCCCCGACTAGCGGGGGGTCTTAACACCGGGGAGCTGTTTTTT.

This clonotype was seen ten or more times. The V and J genes are TRBV14 and TRBJ2-7; D unresolved. The CDR3 loop spans 14 amino acids. With 3 bases removed from V and 8 bases from J, the gap between germline ends came to 17 bases. CDR1 and CDR2 (germline): SGHDN, FVKESK. CDR3 sequence (DNA): TGTGCCAGCAGCCACCAAAGTAGACGGTTCCAGCAGTACGTC. Translating it yields CASSHQSRRFQQYV.

This clonotype counts as medium-sized (0.01 to 0.1%). The V call is TRBV28, the J call TRBJ2-1; D gene ambiguous. V was pared by 7 bases and J by 10 bases, with 11 bases between. Germline V gives CDR1 MDHEN, CDR2 SYDVKM. The CDR3 is made up of 11 amino acids. This CDR3 reads CASTDFKEQFF. CDR3 sequence (DNA): TGTGCCAGCACCGACTTCAAGGAGCAGTTCTTC.

In its sample, this clonotype ranks as medium-sized. The gene calls are TRBV12-3 or TRBV12-4 and TRBJ1-5; 7 nucleotides match TRBD1. The CDR3 has 16 amino acids. V was pared by 2 bases and J by 4 bases, with 8 bases of the junction left unmatched. CDR3 DNA: TGTGCCAGCAGTTTAAGGGGGCCGGGGAGTAATCAGCCCCAGCATTTT. It codes for CASSLRGPGSNQPQHF.

This clonotype is medium-sized in the sample. The CDR3 protein is CASSSTGTDSSYEQYF. The CDR3 nucleotides are TGTGCCAGCAGTTCTACCGGGACGGACAGCTCCTACGAGCAGTACTTC. The chain couples TRBV6-6 to TRBJ2-7; possible D gene TRBD1, 6 bases. This CDR3 is 16 amino acids long. Looked up from germline, CDR1 is MNHNY and CDR2 is SVGAGI (reference sequence). V lost 4 bases to trimming and J lost 0 bases, with 16 bases between them.

The chain carries TRBV20-1 and TRBJ2-5; unclear D gene. V was trimmed by 3 bases and J by 1 base, leaving 3 bases between them. The CDR3 consists of 11 residues. Germline assignment: CDR1 DFQATT and CDR2 SNEGSKA (reference sequence). For the CDR3, the DNA is TGCAGTGCTAGCGGCCAAGAGACCCAGTACTTC. It is translated as CSASGQETQYF.

The chain recombines TRBV5-1 with TRBJ2-1, with 11 nucleotides matching TRBD2. Germline loops: CDR1 SGHRS, CDR2 YFSETQ. J lost 10 bases, V lost 3 bases, and 9 bases had no gene match. CDR3 length: 15 amino acids. In DNA form, the CDR3 reads TGCGCCAGCAGCTCCCGACTAGCGGGGACCAGCGAGCAGTTCTTC. It specifies CASSSRLAGTSEQFF.

This clonotype occurred once. The V gene is TRBV7-9, the J gene TRBJ1-5, with D uncertain. Germline-derived CDR1 and CDR2 are SEHNR and FQNEAQ (reference sequence). The CDR3 is 12 amino acids. The V gene lost 0 bases and the J gene lost 7 bases, with 4 bases spanning the gap. CDR3 nucleotide sequence: TGTGCCAGCAGCTTAGCGCCCCAGCCCCAGCATTTT. Translation: CASSLAPQPQHF.